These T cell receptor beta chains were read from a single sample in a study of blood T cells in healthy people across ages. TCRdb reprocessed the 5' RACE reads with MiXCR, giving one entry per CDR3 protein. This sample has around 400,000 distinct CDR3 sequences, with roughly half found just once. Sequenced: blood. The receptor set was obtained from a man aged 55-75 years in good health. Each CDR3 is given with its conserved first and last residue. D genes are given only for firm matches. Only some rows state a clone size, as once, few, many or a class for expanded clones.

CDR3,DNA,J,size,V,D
CASSARQGATYEQYF,TGTGCCAGCAGTGCTCGACAGGGGGCCACATACGAGCAGTACTTC,TRBJ2-7,few,TRBV6-1,TRBD1
CASSRLLAGAGETQYF,TGTGCCAGCAGCCGACTACTAGCGGGAGCGGGGGAGACCCAGTACTTC,TRBJ2-5,-,TRBV4-2,TRBD2
CASSLEGQSNQPQHF,TGCGCCAGCAGCTTGGAGGGACAGAGCAATCAGCCCCAGCATTTT,TRBJ1-5,-,TRBV5-1,TRBD1
CASSSKGQGATDTQYF,TGTGCCAGCAGTTCTAAGGGACAGGGGGCAACAGATACGCAGTATTTT,TRBJ2-3,-,TRBV6-6,TRBD1
CASSPPNTYEQYF,TGTGCCAGCAGCCCCCCTAATACCTACGAGCAGTACTTC,TRBJ2-7,-,TRBV12-3/TRBV12-4,-
CATSRDLAGATEQYF,TGTGCCACCAGCAGAGATCTAGCGGGCGCGACCGAGCAGTACTTC,TRBJ2-7,-,TRBV15,TRBD2
CASSQAAGYEQYF,TGCGCCAGCAGCCAAGCAGCGGGATACGAGCAGTACTTC,TRBJ2-7,-,TRBV4-1,TRBD2
CASSLGSLETQYF,TGTGCCAGCAGCTTAGGTAGTCTGGAGACCCAGTACTTC,TRBJ2-5,-,TRBV7-9,-
CSASGDQETQYF,TGCAGTGCTAGCGGAGACCAAGAGACCCAGTACTTC,TRBJ2-5,few,TRBV20-1,-
CASSSNGANTEAFF,TGCGCCAGCAGCTCTAACGGGGCGAACACTGAAGCTTTCTTT,TRBJ1-1,-,TRBV5-1,-
CASSLDVGLRGGEQFF,TGTGCCAGCAGCTTAGACGTGGGGCTGAGGGGAGGTGAGCAGTTCTTC,TRBJ2-1,-,TRBV7-2,-
CSARTGVNEKLFF,TGCAGTGCCCGGACAGGGGTGAATGAAAAACTGTTTTTT,TRBJ1-4,-,TRBV20-1,TRBD1
CASSYSSSGSSSYEQYF,TGTGCCAGCAGTTACTCGAGTAGCGGCTCATCTTCCTACGAGCAGTACTTC,TRBJ2-7,-,TRBV6-5,-
CASSQESRANGYTF,TGTGCCAGCAGCCAAGAATCCAGGGCCAATGGCTACACCTTC,TRBJ1-2,-,TRBV3-1,-
CASSHSGTGFLDNEQFF,TGTGCCAGCAGCCATTCCGGGACAGGGTTTTTGGACAATGAGCAGTTCTTC,TRBJ2-1,-,TRBV3-1,TRBD1
CASSGLGGTDTQYF,TGTGCCAGCAGTGGACTGGGAGGCACAGATACGCAGTATTTT,TRBJ2-3,many,TRBV12-3/TRBV12-4,-
CASSLVASYEQYF,TGTGCCAGCAGTTTAGTGGCGAGCTACGAGCAGTACTTC,TRBJ2-7,few,TRBV28,-
CASSVDFSGTSTDTQYF,TGTGCCAGCAGCGTAGACTTTTCCGGGACTAGCACAGATACGCAGTATTTT,TRBJ2-3,-,TRBV9,-
CASSLVGQTYNEQFF,TGTGCCAGCAGCTTGGTAGGACAGACCTACAATGAGCAGTTCTTC,TRBJ2-1,-,TRBV11-2,-
CASRLLGAMEVYTF,TGTGCCAGCCGGCTTTTGGGGGCAATGGAGGTCTACACCTTC,TRBJ1-2,many,TRBV11-2,-
CSAGQVDGKLFF,TGCAGTGCTGGACAGGTGGATGGAAAACTGTTTTTT,TRBJ1-4,-,TRBV20-1,TRBD1
CASSPTSRGSTDTQYF,TGTGCCAGCAGTCCCACCAGTCGGGGAAGCACAGATACGCAGTATTTT,TRBJ2-3,-,TRBV12-3/TRBV12-4,-
CASSQDFEKLFF,TGTGCCAGCAGCCAAGATTTTGAAAAACTGTTTTTT,TRBJ1-4,-,TRBV4-2,-